The 18 T cell receptor beta chains presented below share a single source sample, sequenced in a study of cytomegalovirus exposure and HLA in healthy donors. Primers included in the PCR were 60 Vbeta and 13 Jbeta primers. TCRdb's table, derived via immunoSEQ multiplex PCR, lists solely in-frame clones and lacks some. The table lists about 140,000 clones, about 70% of them singletons. The sequenced material came from PBMCs. The receptor source for this set is a man aged 35 to 55 in good health and CMV-seronegative.

This clone was observed once. CDR3 coding DNA: TGTGCCAGCAGCTTAGTAGGAGGAGGGGAGACCCAGTACTTC. It is translated as CASSLVGGGETQYF. The chain couples TRBV7-2 to TRBJ2-5; a weak D match, TRBD2 (6 bases). This CDR3 has 14 residues. The V end was cut by 1 base, the J end by 5 bases, with 11 bases between. CDR1 is SGHTA and CDR2 is FQGNSA in the germline V gene.

J is TRBJ2-1 and V is TRBV6-6; 8 nucleotides match TRBD2. Germline loops: CDR1 MNHNY, CDR2 SVGAGI (reference sequence). V gave up 5 bases and J gave up 4 bases; unmatched junction bases: 7. CDR3 length: 15 residues. The CDR3, as DNA: TGTGCCAGCAGTAATCCGGTAGCGGGGTACAATGAGCAGTTCTTC. It codes for CASSNPVAGYNEQFF.

The chain has TRBV16 and TRBJ2-7; 9 bases map to TRBD1. The CDR3 consists of 13 residues. Trimming removed 3 bases from V and 6 bases from J; junction bases left unmatched: 3. Germline CDR1 and CDR2: KGHSY and FQNENV. The CDR3 is CASSQGQGVEQYF. Written as DNA, the CDR3 is TGTGCCAGCAGCCAGGGACAGGGAGTCGAGCAGTACTTC.

The count of this clone is one. The chain combines TRBV10-1 with TRBJ2-5; TRBD2 is a possible D gene (6 bases). The assigned J gene may be wrong: the sequence end matches TRBJ2-7 better. The germline V gene encodes CDR1 WNHNN and CDR2 SYGVQD (reference sequence). The CDR3 has 16 residues. The CDR3 sequence is CASSGTTGVERYEQYF. The CDR3 DNA sequence: TGCGCCAGCAGTGGCACCACGGGGGTAGAACGCTACGAGCAGTACTTC.

V usage is TRBV7-6 and J usage is TRBJ2-1, with TRBD1 matching over 10 bases. After removal of 8 bases from V and 7 bases from J, the junction contained 8 bases not matched to a gene. The CDR3 extends over 14 amino acids. Germline loops: CDR1 SGHVS, CDR2 FNYEAQ. The CDR3 nucleotides are TGTGCCAGCGGACCGGGACAGGGGACGAATGAGCAGTTCTTC. This codes for CASGPGQGTNEQFF.

In DNA form, the CDR3 reads TGTGCCAGCAGCGCTATACCCCGGGACAGTGGGGGGGAGCTGTTTTTT. Translating gives CASSAIPRDSGGELFF. The chain employs TRBV7-6 and TRBJ2-2; the match to TRBD1 covers 7 bases. V gave up 5 bases and J gave up 8 bases; unmatched junction bases: 14. The V gene's germline CDR1 is SGHVS and CDR2 FNYEAQ. CDR3 length: 16 amino acids.

The chain uses TRBV11-2 and TRBJ2-4; perhaps TRBD1 as D (6 bases). The germline V gene has CDR1 SGHAT and CDR2 FQNNGV. V was shortened by 1 base and J by 2 bases, with 9 bases between the two germline ends. There are 15 residues in the CDR3. CDR3 sequence (DNA): TGTGCCAGCAGCTTAGGGGGGCAGTCCAAAAACATTCAGTACTTC. This codes for CASSLGGQSKNIQYF.

The rearrangement uses TRBV4-2 and TRBJ2-7; maybe TRBD1 (5 bases). Trimming stripped 1 base from V and 7 bases from J, with 17 bases between. CDR1 and CDR2 (germline): LGHNA, YNFKEQ. This CDR3 comprises 15 residues. The CDR3 loop reads CASSQGGQGSWEQYF. CDR3 sequence (DNA): TGTGCCAGCAGCCAAGGTGGGCAGGGTTCCTGGGAGCAGTACTTC.

The chain links TRBV10-3 to TRBJ2-7; D gene uncertain. CDR1 is ENHRY, CDR2 SYGVKD, per germline. This CDR3 has 11 amino acids. The V gene lost 8 bases and the J gene lost 0 bases, with 5 bases spanning the gap. This CDR3 is CAIASSYEQYF. In nucleotides, the CDR3 is TGTGCCATCGCTAGCTCCTACGAGCAGTACTTC.

This chain joins TRBV30 and TRBJ1-2; 7 bases match TRBD1. Germline CDR1 reads GTSNPN; CDR2 reads SVGIG (reference sequence). The J segment lost 3 bases and the V segment lost 3 bases, leaving 7 bases of the junction unmatched. The CDR3 is made up of 14 amino acids. As DNA, the CDR3 is TGTGCCTGGAGAGGGACAGCTGGGGACTATGGCTACACCTTC. Translated: CAWRGTAGDYGYTF.

This chain connects TRBV11-3 to TRBJ2-5; D ambiguous. Between the trimmed V and J ends, which lost 3 bases and 7 bases, there was a span of 12 bases. CDR1 SGHNT and CDR2 YENEEA come from the germline V gene. The CDR3 runs 13 residues. The CDR3 sequence is CASSLGVSGTQYF. The DNA of the CDR3 is TGTGCCAGCAGCTTGGGCGTTTCAGGGACCCAGTACTTC.

This clone appeared a few times. This chain links TRBV18 with TRBJ1-4; D perhaps matches TRBD1 (5 bases). V was cut by 8 bases and J by 7 bases, with 14 bases left in between. The length of the CDR3 is 13 residues. Looked up from germline, CDR1 is KGHSH and CDR2 is LQKENI. CDR3 DNA: TGTGCCAGCCGGGCAGGGTTGGTTGAAAAACTGTTTTTT. The encoded protein is CASRAGLVEKLFF.

This clone was found once. The chain is built from TRBV30 and TRBJ2-2; TRBD2 matches 9 bases. The CDR3 contains 14 residues. Germline loops: CDR1 GTSNPN, CDR2 SVGIG (reference sequence). The trim removed 4 bases at V and 4 bases at J, leaving 4 bases unmatched. The CDR3, as DNA: TGTGCCTGGAATTGGCGGGGGGGCACCGGGGAGCTGTTTTTT. Its translation is CAWNWRGGTGELFF. The full variable domain, its missing parts supplied by reference TRBV30 and TRBJ2-2, is SQTIHQWPATLVQPVGSPLSLECTVEGTSNPNLYWYRQAAGRGLQLLFYSVGIGQISSEVPQNLSASRPQDRQFILSSKKLLLSDSGFYLCAWNWRGGTGELFFGEGSRLTVL.

The chain employs TRBV2 and TRBJ2-3; TRBD2 matches 9 bases. This CDR3 has 15 residues. Germline CDR1 is SNHLY and CDR2 is FYNNEI. Losses at the gene ends were 5 bases for V and 10 bases for J; bases not matched to a gene: 13. The CDR3 spells CASSYRGVAGVSQYF. DNA for the CDR3: TGTGCCAGCAGTTACCGGGGGGTAGCGGGAGTTTCGCAGTATTTT.

The gene calls are TRBV2 and TRBJ1-2; TRBD1 agrees at 11 bases. The ends lost 5 bases at V and 4 bases at J; junction bases unmatched: 6. CDR1 SNHLY and CDR2 FYNNEI come from the germline V gene. This CDR3 comprises 15 residues. The CDR3 DNA sequence: TGTGCCAGCAGTCTGGACAGGGGGCTTTTCTATGGCTACACCTTC. This codes for CASSLDRGLFYGYTF.

V usage is TRBV7-2 and J usage is TRBJ2-1; 9 bases match TRBD2. Germline loops: CDR1 SGHTA, CDR2 FQGNSA. The CDR3 has 15 amino acids. J lost 6 bases, V lost 5 bases, and 8 bases had no gene match. The CDR3 is CASSGSGSGVNEQFF. The CDR3 DNA reads TGTGCCAGCAGCGGTAGCGGGAGTGGGGTCAATGAGCAGTTCTTC.

A remark on this clone: One junction end does not reproduce the germline sequence, and a read error may be involved. The V and J genes are TRBV5-4 and TRBJ1-1; 7 bases match TRBD1. The length of the CDR3 is 14 residues. CDR1 and CDR2 (germline): SGHNT, YYREEE (reference sequence). CDR3 in amino acids: CASTLHRGQTEAFF. The DNA of the CDR3 is TGTGCCAGCACCTTGCACAGGGGACAAACTGAAGCTTTCTTT.

This chain links TRBV7-9 with TRBJ2-5; 7 nucleotides line up with TRBD1. This CDR3 has 14 amino acids. Germline V gives CDR1 SEHNR, CDR2 FQNEAQ (reference sequence). Losses at the gene ends were 5 bases for V and 5 bases for J; bases not matched to a gene: 8. The CDR3 region is CASSRTGVEETQYF. CDR3 bases: TGTGCCAGCAGCAGAACAGGGGTGGAGGAGACCCAGTACTTC.